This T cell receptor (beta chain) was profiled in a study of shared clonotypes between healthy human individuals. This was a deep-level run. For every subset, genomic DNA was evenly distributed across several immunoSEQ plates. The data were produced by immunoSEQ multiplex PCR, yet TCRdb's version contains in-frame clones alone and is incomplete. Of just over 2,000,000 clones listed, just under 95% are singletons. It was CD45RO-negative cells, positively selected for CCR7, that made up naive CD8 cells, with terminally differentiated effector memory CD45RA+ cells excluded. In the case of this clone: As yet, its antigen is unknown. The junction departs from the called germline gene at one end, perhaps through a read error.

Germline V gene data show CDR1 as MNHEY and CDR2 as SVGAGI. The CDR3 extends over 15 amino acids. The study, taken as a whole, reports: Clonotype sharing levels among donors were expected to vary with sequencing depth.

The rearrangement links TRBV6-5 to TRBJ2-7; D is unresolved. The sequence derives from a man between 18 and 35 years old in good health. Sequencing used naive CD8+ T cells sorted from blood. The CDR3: CAISRPELPVNEQYF. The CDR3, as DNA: TGTGCCATCAGTAGGCCCGAATTGCCCGTCAACGAGCAGTACTTC.